This T cell receptor beta chain was sequenced for a study of T cell changes during pregnancy in multiple sclerosis. The data were produced by immunoSEQ multiplex PCR, yet TCRdb's version contains in-frame clones alone and is incomplete. The sample holds approximately 41,000 clones, 94% seen once. Germline CDR1 and CDR2: MGHDK and SYGVNS. The V end was cut by 9 bases, the J end by 0 bases, with 9 bases between. The CDR3 is 14 amino acids. Material: CD4+ T cells from peripheral blood mononuclear cells, obtained in the second trimester of pregnancy. The chain carries TRBV25-1 and TRBJ2-6, with D hard to call. The receptor's source is a female donor with multiple sclerosis, enrolled in a pregnancy study. For the CDR3, the DNA is TGTGCCAGTAGTAGAGTCTCTGGGGCCAACGTCCTGACTTTC. It specifies CASSRVSGANVLTF.